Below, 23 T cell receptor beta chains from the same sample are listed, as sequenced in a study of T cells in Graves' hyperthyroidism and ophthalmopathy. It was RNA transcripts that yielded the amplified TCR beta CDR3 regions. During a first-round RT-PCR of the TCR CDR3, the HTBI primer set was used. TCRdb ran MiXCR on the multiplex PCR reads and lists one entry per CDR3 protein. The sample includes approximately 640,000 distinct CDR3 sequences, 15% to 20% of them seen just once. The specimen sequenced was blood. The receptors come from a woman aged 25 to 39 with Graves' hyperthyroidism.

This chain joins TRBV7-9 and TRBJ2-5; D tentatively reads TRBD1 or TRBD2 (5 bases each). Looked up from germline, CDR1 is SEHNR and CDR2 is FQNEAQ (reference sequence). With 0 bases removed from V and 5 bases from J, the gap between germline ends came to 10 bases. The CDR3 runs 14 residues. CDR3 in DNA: TGTGCCAGCAGCTTAGCGGGATGGGGGGAGACCCAGTACTTC. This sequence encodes CASSLAGWGETQYF.

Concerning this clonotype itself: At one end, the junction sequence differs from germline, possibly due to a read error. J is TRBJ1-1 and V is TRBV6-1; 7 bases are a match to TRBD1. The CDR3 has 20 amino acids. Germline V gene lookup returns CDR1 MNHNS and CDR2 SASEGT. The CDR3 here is CASSERRGRGWDDSNTEAFF. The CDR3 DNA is TGTGCCAGCAGTGAAAGGAGGGGGCGCGGGTGGGATGACTCGAACACCGAAGCTTTCTTT.

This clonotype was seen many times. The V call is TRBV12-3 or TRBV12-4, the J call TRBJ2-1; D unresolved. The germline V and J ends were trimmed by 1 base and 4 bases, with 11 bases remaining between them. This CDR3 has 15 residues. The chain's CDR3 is CASSLVLPPYNEQFF. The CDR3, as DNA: TGTGCCAGCAGTTTAGTACTCCCCCCATACAATGAGCAGTTCTTC.

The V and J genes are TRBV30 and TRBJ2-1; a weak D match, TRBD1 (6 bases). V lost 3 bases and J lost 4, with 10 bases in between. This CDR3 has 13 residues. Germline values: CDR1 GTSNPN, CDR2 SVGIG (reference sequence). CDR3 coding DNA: TGTGCCTGGAGACAGGGCCCTTACAATGAGCAGTTCTTC. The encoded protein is CAWRQGPYNEQFF.

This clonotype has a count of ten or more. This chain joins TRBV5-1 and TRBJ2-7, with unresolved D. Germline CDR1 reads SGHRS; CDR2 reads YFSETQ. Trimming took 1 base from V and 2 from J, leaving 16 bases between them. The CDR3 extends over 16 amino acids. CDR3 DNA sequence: TGCGCCAGCAGCTTGTTGAGCCTGGGCTCCCCCTACGAGCAGTACTTC. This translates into CASSLLSLGSPYEQYF. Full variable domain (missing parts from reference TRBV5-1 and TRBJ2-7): KAGVTQTPRYLIKTRGQQVTLSCSPISGHRSVSWYQQTPGQGLQFLFEYFSETQRNKGNFPGRFSGRQFSNSRSEMNVSTLELGDSALYLCASSLLSLGSPYEQYFGPGTRLTVT.

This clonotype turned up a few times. The DNA for the CDR3 is TGTGCCAGCAGTGGCCGGGCCCTCATTCCTAACTATGGCTACACCTTC. Its protein product is CASSGRALIPNYGYTF. The V call is TRBV6-1, the J call TRBJ1-2; unclear D gene. Trimming took off 4 bases at V and 0 bases at J, with 15 bases between the two ends. This CDR3 is built from 16 residues. Per germline, CDR1 MNHNS and CDR2 SASEGT.

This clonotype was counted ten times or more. CDR3: CASSYLAGENYEQYF. CDR3 DNA: TGTGCCAGCAGTTACCTAGCGGGGGAAAACTACGAGCAGTACTTC. The chain links TRBV2 to TRBJ2-7, with 10 bases fitting TRBD2. Trimming at V came to 5 bases and at J to 3 bases, leaving 7 bases not matched to a gene. The germline gives CDR1 SNHLY, CDR2 FYNNEI. The CDR3 spans 15 residues.

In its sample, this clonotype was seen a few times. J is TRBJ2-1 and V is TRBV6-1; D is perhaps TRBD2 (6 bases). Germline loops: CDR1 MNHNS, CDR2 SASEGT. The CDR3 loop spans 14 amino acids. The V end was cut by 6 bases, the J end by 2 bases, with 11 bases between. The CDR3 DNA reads TGTGCCAGCAGGGAGCGGGCTACCTACAATGAGCAGTTCTTC. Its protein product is CASRERATYNEQFF.

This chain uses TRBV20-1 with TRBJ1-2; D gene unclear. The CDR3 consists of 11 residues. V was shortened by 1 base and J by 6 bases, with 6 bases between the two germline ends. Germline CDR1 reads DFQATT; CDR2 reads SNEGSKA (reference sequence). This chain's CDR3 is CSARVGNGYTF. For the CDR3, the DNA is TGCAGTGCTAGAGTGGGGAATGGCTACACCTTC.

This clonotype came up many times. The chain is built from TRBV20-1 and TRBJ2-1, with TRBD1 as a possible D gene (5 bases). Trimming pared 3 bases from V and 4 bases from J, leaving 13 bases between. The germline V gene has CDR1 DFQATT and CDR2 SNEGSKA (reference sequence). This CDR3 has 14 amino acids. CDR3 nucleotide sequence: TGCAGTGCTAGGACAGACCCTACTTACAATGAGCAGTTCTTC. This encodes CSARTDPTYNEQFF.

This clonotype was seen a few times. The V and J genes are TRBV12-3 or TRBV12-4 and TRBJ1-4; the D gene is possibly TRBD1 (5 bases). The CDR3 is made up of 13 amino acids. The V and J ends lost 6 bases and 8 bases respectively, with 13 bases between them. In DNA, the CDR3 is TGTGCCAGCAGCCCCTCAGGGCTCGAAAAACTGTTTTTT. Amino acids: CASSPSGLEKLFF.

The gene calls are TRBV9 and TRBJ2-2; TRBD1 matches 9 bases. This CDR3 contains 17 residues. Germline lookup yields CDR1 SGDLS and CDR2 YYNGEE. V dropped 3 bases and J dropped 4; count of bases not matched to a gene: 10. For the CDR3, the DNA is TGTGCCAGCAGCGCAAGGGAGGGGACAGGGAGCACCGGGGAGCTGTTTTTT. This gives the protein CASSAREGTGSTGELFF.

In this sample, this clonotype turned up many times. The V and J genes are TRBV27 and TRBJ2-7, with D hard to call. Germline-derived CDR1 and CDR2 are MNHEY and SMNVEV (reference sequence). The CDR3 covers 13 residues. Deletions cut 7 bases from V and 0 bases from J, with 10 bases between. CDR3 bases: TGTGCCAGCAAAGACATAGACTCCTACGAGCAGTACTTC. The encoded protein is CASKDIDSYEQYF.

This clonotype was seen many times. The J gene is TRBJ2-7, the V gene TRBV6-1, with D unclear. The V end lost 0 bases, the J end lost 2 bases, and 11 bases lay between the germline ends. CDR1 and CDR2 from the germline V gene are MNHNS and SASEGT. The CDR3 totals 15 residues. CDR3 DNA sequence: TGTGCCAGCAGTGAAGCGGACGTTCTTGCCTACGAGCAGTACTTC. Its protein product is CASSEADVLAYEQYF.

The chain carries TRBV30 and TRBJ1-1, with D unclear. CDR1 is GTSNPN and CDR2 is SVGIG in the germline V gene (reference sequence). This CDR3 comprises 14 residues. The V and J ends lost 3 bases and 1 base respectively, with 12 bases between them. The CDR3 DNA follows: TGTGCCTGGAGCTGGGGAACAGCGAACACTGAAGCTTTCTTT. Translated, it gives CAWSWGTANTEAFF.

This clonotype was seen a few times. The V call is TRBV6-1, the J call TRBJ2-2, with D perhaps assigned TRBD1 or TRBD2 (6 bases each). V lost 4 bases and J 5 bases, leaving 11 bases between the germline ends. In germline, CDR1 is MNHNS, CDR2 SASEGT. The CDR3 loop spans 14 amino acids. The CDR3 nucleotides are TGTGCCAGCAGTGCGGGGGCCTGGACCGGGGAGCTGTTTTTT. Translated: CASSAGAWTGELFF.

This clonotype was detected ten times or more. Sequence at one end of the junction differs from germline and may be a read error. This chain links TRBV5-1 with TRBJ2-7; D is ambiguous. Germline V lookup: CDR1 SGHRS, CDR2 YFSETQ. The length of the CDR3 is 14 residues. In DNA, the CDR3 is TGTGCCAGCAGCTTAAGTGGCAGTGCCTACGAGCAGTACTTC. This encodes CASSLSGSAYEQYF.

The CDR3 DNA reads TGTGCCAGCAGCCGGGGGTCGAGTGGCTACACCTTC. Amino acid sequence: CASSRGSSGYTF. The chain carries TRBV12-3 or TRBV12-4 and TRBJ1-2; maybe TRBD1 (5 bases). V gave up 6 bases and J gave up 7 bases, with 12 bases separating them. The CDR3 runs 12 residues.

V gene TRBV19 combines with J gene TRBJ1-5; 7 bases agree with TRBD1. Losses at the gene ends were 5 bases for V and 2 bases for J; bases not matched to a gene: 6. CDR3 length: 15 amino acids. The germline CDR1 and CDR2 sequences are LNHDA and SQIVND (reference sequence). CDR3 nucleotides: TGTGCCAGTAGTCCAGGGACAGAGGGCAATCAGCCCCAGCATTTT. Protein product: CASSPGTEGNQPQHF.

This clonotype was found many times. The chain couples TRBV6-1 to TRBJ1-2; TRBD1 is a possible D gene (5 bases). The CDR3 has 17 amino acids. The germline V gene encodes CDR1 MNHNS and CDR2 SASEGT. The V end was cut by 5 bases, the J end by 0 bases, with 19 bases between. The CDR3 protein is CASSYNGGRKANYGYTF. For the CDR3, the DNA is TGTGCCAGCAGTTATAATGGGGGACGGAAAGCTAACTATGGCTACACCTTC.

The CDR3 sequence: CASRTTGASGNTIYF. The CDR3 DNA reads as TGTGCCAGCAGAACGACAGGGGCGAGTGGAAACACCATATATTTT. The chain recombines TRBV6-1 with TRBJ1-3; 8 bases agree with TRBD1. J gave up 3 bases and V 6 bases, and 7 bases lay outside the gene matches. CDR1 and CDR2 (germline): MNHNS, SASEGT. This CDR3 comprises 15 residues.

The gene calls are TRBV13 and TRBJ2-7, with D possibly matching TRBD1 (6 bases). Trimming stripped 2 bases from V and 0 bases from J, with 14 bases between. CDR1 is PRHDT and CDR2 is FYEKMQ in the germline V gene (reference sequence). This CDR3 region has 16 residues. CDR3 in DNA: TGTGCCAGCAGCTTAAGGTGGGGGCGCAGCTCCTACGAGCAGTACTTC. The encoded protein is CASSLRWGRSSYEQYF.

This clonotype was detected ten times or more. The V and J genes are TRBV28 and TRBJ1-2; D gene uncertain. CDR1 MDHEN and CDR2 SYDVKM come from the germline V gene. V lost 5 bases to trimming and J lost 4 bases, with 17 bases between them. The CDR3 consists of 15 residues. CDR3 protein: CASSQTEPRGYGYTF. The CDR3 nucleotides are TGTGCCAGCAGTCAAACCGAGCCCCGCGGCTATGGCTACACCTTC.